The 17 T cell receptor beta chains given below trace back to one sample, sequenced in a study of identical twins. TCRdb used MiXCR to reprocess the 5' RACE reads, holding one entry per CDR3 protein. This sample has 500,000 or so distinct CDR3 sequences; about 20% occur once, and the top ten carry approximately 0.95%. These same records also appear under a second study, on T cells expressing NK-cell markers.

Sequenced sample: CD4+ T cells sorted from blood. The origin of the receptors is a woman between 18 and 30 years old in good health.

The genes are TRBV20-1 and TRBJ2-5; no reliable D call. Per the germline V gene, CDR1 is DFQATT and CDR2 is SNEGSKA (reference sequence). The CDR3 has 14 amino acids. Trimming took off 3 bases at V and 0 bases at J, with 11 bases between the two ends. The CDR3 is CSARALGDQETQYF. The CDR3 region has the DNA TGCAGTGCTAGGGCCCTTGGGGACCAAGAGACCCAGTACTTC.

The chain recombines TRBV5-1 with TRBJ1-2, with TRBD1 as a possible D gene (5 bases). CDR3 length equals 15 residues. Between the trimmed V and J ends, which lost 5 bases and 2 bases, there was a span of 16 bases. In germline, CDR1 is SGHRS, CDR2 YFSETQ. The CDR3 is CASSLYTGHNYGYTF. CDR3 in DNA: TGCGCCAGCAGTTTATACACAGGCCACAACTATGGCTACACCTTC.

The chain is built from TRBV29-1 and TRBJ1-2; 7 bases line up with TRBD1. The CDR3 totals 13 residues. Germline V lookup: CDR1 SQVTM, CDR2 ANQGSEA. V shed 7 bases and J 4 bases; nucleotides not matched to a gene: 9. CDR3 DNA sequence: TGCAGCGCATGGGGCCGGGACAGCTATGGCTACACCTTC. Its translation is CSAWGRDSYGYTF.

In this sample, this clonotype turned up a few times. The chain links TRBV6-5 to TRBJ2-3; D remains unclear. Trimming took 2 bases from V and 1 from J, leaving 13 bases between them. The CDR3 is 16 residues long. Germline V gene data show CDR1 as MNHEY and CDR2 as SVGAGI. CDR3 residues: CASSYGRVRRTDTQYF. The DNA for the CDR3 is TGTGCCAGCAGTTACGGTCGGGTCCGACGCACAGATACGCAGTATTTT.

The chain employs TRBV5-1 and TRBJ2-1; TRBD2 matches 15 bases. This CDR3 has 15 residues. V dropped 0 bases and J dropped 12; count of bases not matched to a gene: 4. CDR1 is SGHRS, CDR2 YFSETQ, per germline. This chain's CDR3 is CASSLGTSGGAAQFF. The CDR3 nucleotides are TGCGCCAGCAGCTTGGGGACTAGCGGGGGGGCCGCGCAGTTCTTC.

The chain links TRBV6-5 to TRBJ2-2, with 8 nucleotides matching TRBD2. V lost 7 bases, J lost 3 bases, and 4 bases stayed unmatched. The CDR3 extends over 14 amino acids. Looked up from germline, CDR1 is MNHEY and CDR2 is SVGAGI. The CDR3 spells CASILGGDTGELFF. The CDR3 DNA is TGTGCCAGCATTCTCGGGGGGGACACCGGGGAGCTGTTTTTT.

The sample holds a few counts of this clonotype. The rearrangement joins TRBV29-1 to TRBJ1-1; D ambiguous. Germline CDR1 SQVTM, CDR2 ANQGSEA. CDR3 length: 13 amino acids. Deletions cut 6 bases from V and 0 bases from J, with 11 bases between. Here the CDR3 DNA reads TGCAGCGTCGCCGGACTGATGAACACTGAAGCTTTCTTT. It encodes CSVAGLMNTEAFF.

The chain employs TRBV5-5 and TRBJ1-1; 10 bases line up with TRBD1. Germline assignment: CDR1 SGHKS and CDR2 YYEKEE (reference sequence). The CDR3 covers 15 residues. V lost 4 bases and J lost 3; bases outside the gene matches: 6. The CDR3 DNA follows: TGTGCCAGCAGCGAACGGGACAGGGGATACACTGAAGCTTTCTTT. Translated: CASSERDRGYTEAFF. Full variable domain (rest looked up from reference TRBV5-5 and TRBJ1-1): DAGVTQSPTHLIKTRGQQVTLRCSPISGHKSVSWYQQVLGQGPQFIFQYYEKEERGRGNFPDRFSARQFPNYSSELNVNALLLGDSALYLCASSERDRGYTEAFFGQGTRLTVV.

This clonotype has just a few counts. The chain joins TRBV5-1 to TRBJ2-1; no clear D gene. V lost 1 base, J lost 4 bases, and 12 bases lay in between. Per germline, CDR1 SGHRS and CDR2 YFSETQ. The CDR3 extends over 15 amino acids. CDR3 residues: CASSLTPPRYNEQFF. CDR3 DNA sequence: TGCGCCAGCAGCTTGACCCCCCCAAGATACAATGAGCAGTTCTTC.

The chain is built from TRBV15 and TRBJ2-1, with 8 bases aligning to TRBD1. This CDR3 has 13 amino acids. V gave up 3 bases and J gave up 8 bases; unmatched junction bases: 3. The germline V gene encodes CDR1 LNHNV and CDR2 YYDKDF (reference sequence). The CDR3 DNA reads TGTGCCACCAGCAGGCACAGGGGGGATGAGCAGTTCTTC. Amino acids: CATSRHRGDEQFF. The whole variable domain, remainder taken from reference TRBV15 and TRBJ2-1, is DAMVIQNPRYQVTQFGKPVTLSCSQTLNHNVMYWYQQKSSQAPKLLFHYYDKDFNNEADTPDNFQSRRPNTSFCFLDIRSPGLGDTAMYLCATSRHRGDEQFFGPGTRLTVL.

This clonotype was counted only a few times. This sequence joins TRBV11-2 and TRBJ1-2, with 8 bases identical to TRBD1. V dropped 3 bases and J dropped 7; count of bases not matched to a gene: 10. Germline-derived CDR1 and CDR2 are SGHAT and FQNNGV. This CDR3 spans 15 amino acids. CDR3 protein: CASSLRTGFKGGYTF. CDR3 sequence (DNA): TGTGCCAGCAGCTTGCGGACAGGGTTTAAAGGTGGCTACACCTTC.

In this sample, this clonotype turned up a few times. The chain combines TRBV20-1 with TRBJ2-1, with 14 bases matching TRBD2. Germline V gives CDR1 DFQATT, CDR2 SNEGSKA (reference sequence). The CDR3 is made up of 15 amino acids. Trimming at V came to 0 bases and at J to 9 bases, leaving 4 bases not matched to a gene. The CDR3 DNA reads TGCAGTGCTAGAGAAACCGGACTAGCGGGAGGTGAGCAGTTCTTC. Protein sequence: CSARETGLAGGEQFF.

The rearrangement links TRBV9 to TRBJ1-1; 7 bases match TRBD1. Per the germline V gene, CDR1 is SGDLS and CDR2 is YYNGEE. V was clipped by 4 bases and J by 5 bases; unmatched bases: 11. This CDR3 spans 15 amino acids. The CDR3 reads CASSPRTGEETEAFF. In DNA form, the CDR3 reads TGTGCCAGCAGCCCACGAACAGGGGAGGAAACTGAAGCTTTCTTT.

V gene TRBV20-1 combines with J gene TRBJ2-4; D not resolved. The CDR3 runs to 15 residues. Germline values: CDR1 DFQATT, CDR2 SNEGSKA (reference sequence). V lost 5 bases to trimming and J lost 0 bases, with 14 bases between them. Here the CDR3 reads CSASVPGQAKNIQYF. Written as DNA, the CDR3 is TGCAGTGCTTCCGTCCCTGGTCAAGCCAAAAACATTCAGTACTTC.

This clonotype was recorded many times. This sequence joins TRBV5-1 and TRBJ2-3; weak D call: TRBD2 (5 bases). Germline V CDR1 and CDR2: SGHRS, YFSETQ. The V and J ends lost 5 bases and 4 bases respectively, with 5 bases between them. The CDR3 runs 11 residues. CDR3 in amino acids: CASRLADTQYF. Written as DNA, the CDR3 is TGCGCCAGCAGACTAGCAGATACGCAGTATTTT.

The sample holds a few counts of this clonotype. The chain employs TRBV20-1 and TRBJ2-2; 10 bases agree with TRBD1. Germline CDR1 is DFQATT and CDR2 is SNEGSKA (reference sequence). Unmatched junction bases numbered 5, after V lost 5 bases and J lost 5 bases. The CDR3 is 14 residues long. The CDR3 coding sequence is TGCAGTGCTGGGGACAGGGGAGGGACCGGGGAGCTGTTTTTT. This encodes CSAGDRGGTGELFF.

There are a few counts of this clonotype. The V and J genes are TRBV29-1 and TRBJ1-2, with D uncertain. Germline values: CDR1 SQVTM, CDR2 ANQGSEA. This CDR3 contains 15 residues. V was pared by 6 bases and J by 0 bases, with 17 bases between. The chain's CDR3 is CSVLNGGAANYGYTF. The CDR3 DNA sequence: TGCAGCGTGCTGAACGGCGGCGCGGCTAACTATGGCTACACCTTC.